This entry concerns a single TCR beta chain. The antigen is not known. The germline CDR1 and CDR2 sequences are MDHEN and SYDVKM. V shed 4 bases and J 1 base; nucleotides not matched to a gene: 4. CDR3 length: 15 residues. The entry originates in a study of shared clonotypes between healthy human individuals. The assay was immunoSEQ multiplex PCR, and TCRdb's table has in-frame clones only and misses some. The sample lists about 460,000 clones, 60% to 80% occurring once. General study findings and limits: Blood alone was sampled, and tissue repertoires likely differ.

Donors were healthy HIV-negative adults without recent acute infections or vaccinations. The sample consisted of PBMCs. The clonotype comes from a woman between 40 and 55 years old in good health. Some clones in this sample may be carry-over from other donors' samples. The chain couples TRBV28 to TRBJ1-5; 7 nucleotides align to TRBD1. The CDR3 DNA reads TGTGCCAGCAGTTACAGGGGTAGAAGCAATCAGCCCCAGCATTTT. Its translation: CASSYRGRSNQPQHF.